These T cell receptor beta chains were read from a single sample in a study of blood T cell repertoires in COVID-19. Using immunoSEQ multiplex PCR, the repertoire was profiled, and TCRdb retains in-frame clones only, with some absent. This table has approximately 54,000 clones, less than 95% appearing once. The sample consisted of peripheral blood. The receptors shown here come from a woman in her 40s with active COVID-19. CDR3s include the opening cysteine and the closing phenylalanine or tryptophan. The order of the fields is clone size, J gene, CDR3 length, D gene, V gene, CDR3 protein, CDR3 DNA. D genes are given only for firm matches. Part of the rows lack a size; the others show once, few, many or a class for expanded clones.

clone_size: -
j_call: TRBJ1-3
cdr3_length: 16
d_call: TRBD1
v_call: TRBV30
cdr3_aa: CAWSRDRTYSGNTIYF
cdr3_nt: TGTGCCTGGAGTAGGGACAGAACTTACTCTGGAAACACCATATATTTT

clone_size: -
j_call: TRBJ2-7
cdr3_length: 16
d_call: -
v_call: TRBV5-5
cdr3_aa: CASSLRLASSSYEQYF
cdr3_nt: TGTGCCAGCAGCTTGAGGCTAGCGTCCAGCTCCTACGAGCAGTACTTC

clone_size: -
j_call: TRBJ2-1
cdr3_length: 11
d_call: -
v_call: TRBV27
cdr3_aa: CASSGGPEQFF
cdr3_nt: TGTGCCAGCAGTGGAGGCCCGGAGCAGTTCTTC

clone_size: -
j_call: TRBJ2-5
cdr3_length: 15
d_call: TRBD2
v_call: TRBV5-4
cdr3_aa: CASSTRLAGEETQYF
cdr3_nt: TGTGCCAGCAGCACCCGACTAGCGGGGGAAGAGACCCAGTACTTC

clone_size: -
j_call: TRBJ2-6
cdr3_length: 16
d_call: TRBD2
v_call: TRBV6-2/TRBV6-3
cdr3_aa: CASSPATGGGANVLTF
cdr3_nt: TGTGCCAGCAGTCCCGCCACGGGAGGTGGGGCCAACGTCCTGACTTTC

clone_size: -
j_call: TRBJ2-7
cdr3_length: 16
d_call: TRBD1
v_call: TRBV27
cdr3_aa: CASSWGTGLGLCEQYF
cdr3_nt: TGTGCCAGCAGCTGGGGGACAGGGTTGGGACTCTGCGAGCAGTACTTC

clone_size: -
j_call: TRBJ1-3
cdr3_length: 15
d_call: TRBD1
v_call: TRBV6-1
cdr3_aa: CASSESQGAGNTIYF
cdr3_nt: TGTGCCAGCAGTGAATCCCAGGGGGCTGGAAACACCATATATTTT

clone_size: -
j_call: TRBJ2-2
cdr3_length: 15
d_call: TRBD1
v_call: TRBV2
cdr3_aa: CASRQGARLTGELFF
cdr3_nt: TGTGCCAGCAGACAGGGGGCCCGACTTACCGGGGAGCTGTTTTTT

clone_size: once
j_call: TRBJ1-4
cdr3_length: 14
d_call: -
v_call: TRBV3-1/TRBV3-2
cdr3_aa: CASSPHREGEKLFF
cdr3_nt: TGTGCCAGCAGCCCTCACAGGGAGGGGGAAAAACTGTTTTTT

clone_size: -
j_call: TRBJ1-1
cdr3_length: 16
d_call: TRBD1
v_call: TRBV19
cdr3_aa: CASSSLKGQGATEAFF
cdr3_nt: TGTGCCAGTAGTTCCTTAAAGGGACAGGGGGCAACTGAAGCTTTCTTT

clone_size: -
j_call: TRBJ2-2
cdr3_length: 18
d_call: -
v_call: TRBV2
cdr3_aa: CASRAAALGGLNTGELFF
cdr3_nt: TGTGCCAGCAGGGCAGCGGCTTTGGGGGGTCTTAACACCGGGGAGCTGTTTTTT

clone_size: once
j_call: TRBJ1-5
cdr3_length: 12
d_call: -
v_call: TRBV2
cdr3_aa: CASSEVEQPQHF
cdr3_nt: TGTGCCAGCAGTGAGGTAGAACAGCCCCAGCATTTT

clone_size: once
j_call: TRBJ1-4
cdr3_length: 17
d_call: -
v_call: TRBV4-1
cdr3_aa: CASSQDSSVYGSEKLFF
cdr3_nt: TGCGCCAGCAGCCAAGATTCTTCCGTCTATGGGAGCGAAAAACTGTTTTTT

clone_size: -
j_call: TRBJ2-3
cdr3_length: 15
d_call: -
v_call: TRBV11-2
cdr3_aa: CASSLAGLYTDTQYF
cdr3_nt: TGTGCCAGCAGCTTAGCAGGGTTATATACAGATACGCAGTATTTT

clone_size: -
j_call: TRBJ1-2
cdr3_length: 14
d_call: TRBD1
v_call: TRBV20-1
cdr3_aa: CSASPGTGEDGYTF
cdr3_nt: TGCAGTGCTAGTCCCGGGACAGGGGAGGATGGCTACACCTTC

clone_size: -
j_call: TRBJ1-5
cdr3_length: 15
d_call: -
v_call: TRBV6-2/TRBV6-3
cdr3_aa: CASSYGRGGNQPQHF
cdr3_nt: TGTGCCAGCAGTTACGGGAGGGGAGGCAATCAGCCCCAGCATTTT

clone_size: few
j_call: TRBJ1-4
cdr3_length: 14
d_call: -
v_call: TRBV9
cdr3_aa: CASEGTTGSEKLFF
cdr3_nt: TGTGCCAGCGAAGGGACTACCGGGAGTGAAAAACTGTTTTTT

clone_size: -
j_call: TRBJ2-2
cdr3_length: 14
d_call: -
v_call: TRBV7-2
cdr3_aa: CASSFARNTGELFF
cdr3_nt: TGTGCCAGCAGCTTTGCGCGAAACACCGGGGAGCTGTTTTTT

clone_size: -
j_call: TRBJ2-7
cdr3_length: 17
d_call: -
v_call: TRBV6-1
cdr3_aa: CASSEARGLSTNYEQYF
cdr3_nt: TGTGCCAGCAGTGAAGCCCGCGGACTCTCCACGAACTACGAGCAGTACTTC

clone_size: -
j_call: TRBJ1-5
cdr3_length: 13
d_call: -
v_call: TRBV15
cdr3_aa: CATSPYSLQPQHF
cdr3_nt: TGTGCCACCAGCCCTTACTCTTTGCAGCCCCAGCATTTT

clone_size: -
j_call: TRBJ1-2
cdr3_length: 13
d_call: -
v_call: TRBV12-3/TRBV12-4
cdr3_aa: CASSPVQGHGYTF
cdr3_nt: TGTGCCAGCAGTCCGGTACAGGGCCATGGCTACACCTTC

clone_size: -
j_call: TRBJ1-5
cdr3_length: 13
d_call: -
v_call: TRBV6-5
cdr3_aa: CASSLDSYQPQHF
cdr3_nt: TGTGCCAGCAGCCTGGACAGCTATCAGCCCCAGCATTTT